Listed here are 17 T cell receptor beta chains from one sample, sequenced in a study of blood T cell repertoires in COVID-19. The repertoire was sequenced with immunoSEQ multiplex PCR; TCRdb's copy has only in-frame clones and lacks some. The sample contains roughly 120,000 clones, 85% of which appear only once. Sequencing was performed on peripheral blood. The receptors derive from a human donor in a cohort sampled during active COVID-19.

This chain joins TRBV7-9 and TRBJ1-2; 8 bases fit TRBD1. This CDR3 is 13 amino acids long. CDR1 SEHNR and CDR2 FQNEAQ come from the germline V gene (reference sequence). V shed 5 bases and J 7 bases; nucleotides not matched to a gene: 6. CDR3: CASSQDRESGYTF. The CDR3 coding sequence is TGTGCCAGCAGCCAGGACAGGGAGAGTGGCTACACCTTC.

As to this clone: Other DNA variants within this sample encode the same CDR3. The V call is TRBV7-2, the J call TRBJ1-5, with TRBD1 matching over 10 bases. Germline V CDR1 and CDR2: SGHTA, FQGNSA. The CDR3 contains 14 residues. V trimming: 5 bases; J trimming: 4 bases; junction bases outside the gene matches: 2. The CDR3 DNA reads TGTGCCAGCAGCCCGGGACAGGGGAATCAGCCCCAGCATTTT. It yields the protein CASSPGQGNQPQHF.

J is TRBJ1-5 and V is TRBV28; 8 nucleotides agree with TRBD1. Trimming removed 9 bases from V and 6 bases from J; junction bases left unmatched: 13. Per germline, CDR1 MDHEN and CDR2 SYDVKM. The CDR3 runs to 15 residues. This CDR3 is CASVLGQGASQPQHF. The DNA of the CDR3 is TGTGCCAGTGTATTGGGGCAGGGGGCCAGTCAGCCCCAGCATTTT.

The table lists this clone with a count of one. This sequence joins TRBV4-2 and TRBJ1-4; TRBD1 matches at 10 bases. CDR1 is LGHNA and CDR2 is YNFKEQ in the germline V gene. V dropped 0 bases and J dropped 5; count of bases not matched to a gene: 9. This CDR3 is built from 18 residues. CDR3 nucleotide sequence: TGTGCCAGCAGCCAAGAGAGGGACAGGGGCCCCTTCAATGAAAAACTGTTTTTT. As protein: CASSQERDRGPFNEKLFF.

The V and J genes are TRBV19 and TRBJ1-1, with TRBD1 matching 8 bases. V lost 3 bases and J lost 4; bases outside the gene matches: 7. The CDR3 length is 15 residues. CDR1 is LNHDA, CDR2 SQIVND, per germline (reference sequence). This CDR3 is CASSMSQGAGTEAFF. The CDR3 region has the DNA TGTGCCAGTAGTATGTCCCAGGGGGCGGGCACTGAAGCTTTCTTT.

The chain joins TRBV2 to TRBJ1-5; 8 bases align to TRBD1. The trim removed 6 bases at V and 4 bases at J, leaving 5 bases unmatched. Per the germline V gene, CDR1 is SNHLY and CDR2 is FYNNEI. The CDR3 has 14 amino acids. This CDR3 is CASRIGQGNQPQHF. DNA for the CDR3: TGTGCCAGCAGGATCGGACAGGGTAATCAGCCCCAGCATTTT.

The CDR3 DNA reads TGCGCCAGCAGCTCCGACAGGGGGAACACCGGGGAGCTGTTTTTT. Protein: CASSSDRGNTGELFF. This rearrangement joins TRBV5-1 to TRBJ2-2; 8 nucleotides align to TRBD1. V lost 3 bases, J lost 1 base, and 2 bases stayed unmatched. This CDR3 spans 15 amino acids. Germline lookup yields CDR1 SGHRS and CDR2 YFSETQ.

The chain uses TRBV7-8 and TRBJ2-5; 8 positions agree with TRBD1. Germline V gene data show CDR1 as SGHVS and CDR2 as FQNEAQ. CDR3 length: 17 residues. V gave up 4 bases and J gave up 1 base; unmatched junction bases: 11. CDR3 amino acids: CASSSPPGGLIQETQYF. The CDR3 DNA sequence: TGTGCCAGCAGCTCCCCCCCAGGGGGCCTGATCCAAGAGACCCAGTACTTC.

The gene calls are TRBV10-3 and TRBJ1-2; D not resolved. The CDR3 is 14 amino acids. Trimming shortened V by 6 bases and J by 3 bases, and 14 bases separated the two germline ends. Germline-derived CDR1 and CDR2 are ENHRY and SYGVKD. CDR3 in amino acids: CAIRSDGWDYGYTF. The CDR3 DNA reads TGTGCCATCAGGAGCGATGGGTGGGACTATGGCTACACCTTC.

This chain connects TRBV4-1 to TRBJ1-2; 10 bases are a match to TRBD1. J gave up 4 bases and V 1 base, and 6 bases lay outside the gene matches. This CDR3 has 16 amino acids. Germline V gene lookup returns CDR1 MGHRA and CDR2 YSYEKL. The DNA of the CDR3 is TGCGCCAGCAGCCAAGTCGGGGACAGGGGCGGCTATGGCTACACCTTC. This translates into CASSQVGDRGGYGYTF.

The chain couples TRBV28 to TRBJ1-2; D not certain. The germline CDR1 and CDR2 sequences are MDHEN and SYDVKM. This CDR3 has 16 residues. Trimming stripped 10 bases from V and 1 base from J, with 22 bases between. The DNA of the CDR3 is TGTGCCACCATGCCCCCCGTGAAACATAATAACTATGGCTACACCTTC. Its translation: CATMPPVKHNNYGYTF.

This rearrangement joins TRBV6-1 to TRBJ2-1; 7 positions agree with TRBD2. The germline V gene has CDR1 MNHNS and CDR2 SASEGT. The CDR3 sequence is 16 residues long. V trimming: 4 bases; J trimming: 2 bases; junction bases outside the gene matches: 8. CDR3 protein: CASSGPLATTYNEQFF. The CDR3 DNA follows: TGTGCCAGCAGTGGTCCACTAGCGACCACCTACAATGAGCAGTTCTTC.

V gene TRBV2 combines with J gene TRBJ1-1, with 7 positions matching TRBD1. Trimming cost V 6 bases and J 1 base; bases outside gene matches: 5. This CDR3 comprises 14 residues. Germline V gene sequence: CDR1 SNHLY, CDR2 FYNNEI. This CDR3 is CASSYRGQNTEAFF. CDR3 bases: TGTGCCAGCAGCTACAGGGGTCAGAACACTGAAGCTTTCTTT.

The chain is built from TRBV4-3 and TRBJ2-1, with TRBD1 as a possible D gene (5 bases). Germline-derived CDR1 and CDR2 are LGHNA and YSLEER. Trimming removed 4 bases from V and 4 bases from J, with 14 bases in between. The CDR3 is 15 amino acids. The CDR3 region is CASSRVGVGYNEQFF. For the CDR3, the DNA is TGCGCCAGCAGCCGAGTAGGGGTCGGGTACAATGAGCAGTTCTTC.

The chain combines TRBV6-2 or TRBV6-3 with TRBJ2-3, with TRBD1 identical over 8 bases. J gave up 7 bases and V 2 bases, and 5 bases lay outside the gene matches. Germline V gene lookup returns CDR1 MNHEY and CDR2 SVGEGT. The CDR3 is 14 residues long. CDR3 in DNA: TGTGCCAGCAGTTACAGGACAGGGATCAATACGCAGTATTTT. Translation gives CASSYRTGINTQYF.

The chain links TRBV5-4 to TRBJ1-4; D is possibly TRBD1 (5 bases). V lost 4 bases, J lost 3 bases, and 16 bases lay in between. Germline lookup yields CDR1 SGHNT and CDR2 YYREEE (reference sequence). The CDR3 has 16 amino acids. The CDR3 DNA sequence: TGTGCCAGCAGCCATTCCGGGGGGAGGGCTAATGAAAAACTGTTTTTT. Its protein is CASSHSGGRANEKLFF.

V usage is TRBV10-1 and J usage is TRBJ1-3; D is ambiguous. The CDR3 has 15 residues. Germline V lookup: CDR1 WNHNN, CDR2 SYGVQD (reference sequence). Trimming took off 7 bases at V and 0 bases at J, with 13 bases between the two ends. The CDR3 coding sequence is TGCGCCAGCAATTTCCGGGAGAGCTCTGGAAACACCATATATTTT. It translates to CASNFRESSGNTIYF.